These 16 T cell receptor beta chains were all obtained from the same sample, sequenced in a study of tumor-infiltrating lymphocytes in localized non-small cell lung cancer. TCRdb's copy holds only in-frame clones and misses some; the assay was immunoSEQ multiplex PCR. The table lists roughly 8,000 clones, about 64% of them singletons. Material for sequencing was uninvolved lung tissue not adjacent to the tumor. The origin of the receptors is a human donor with non-small cell lung cancer.

This clone was counted a few times. This chain connects TRBV6-5 to TRBJ2-2, with D hard to call. Trimming shortened V by 2 bases and J by 3 bases, and 13 bases separated the two germline ends. The CDR3 length is 16 residues. Germline V gene data show CDR1 as MNHEY and CDR2 as SVGAGI. The CDR3 nucleotides read TGTGCCAGCAGTTACCAAATTAGTATCGACACCGGGGAGCTGTTTTTT. It yields the protein CASSYQISIDTGELFF.

The rearrangement uses TRBV9 and TRBJ2-5; tentatively, D is TRBD1 (5 bases). V gave up 4 bases and J gave up 2 bases, with 12 bases separating them. The CDR3 spans 14 residues. Germline lookup yields CDR1 SGDLS and CDR2 YYNGEE. DNA of the CDR3: TGTGCCAGCAGCCCAGGACAAAGGCAAGAGACCCAGTACTTC. Amino acids: CASSPGQRQETQYF. Full variable domain (missing parts from reference TRBV9 and TRBJ2-5): DSGVTQTPKHLITATGQRVTLRCSPRSGDLSVYWYQQSLDQGLQFLIQYYNGEERAKGNILERFSAQQFPDLHSELNLSSLELGDSALYFCASSPGQRQETQYFGPGTRLLVL.

Relative to its sample, this clone is medium-sized. The V gene is TRBV9, the J gene TRBJ2-6; D ambiguous. With 4 bases removed from V and 9 bases from J, the gap between germline ends came to 11 bases. The CDR3 loop spans 13 amino acids. Looked up from germline, CDR1 is SGDLS and CDR2 is YYNGEE. The CDR3 region is CASSPSSGNVLTF. The CDR3 DNA reads as TGTGCCAGCAGCCCCAGTTCTGGCAACGTCCTGACTTTC.

CDR3 coding DNA: TGTGCCAGCAGTTACTCTCCGGACAGTCACACCATATATTTT. It is translated as CASSYSPDSHTIYF. J is TRBJ1-3 and V is TRBV6-5; the D gene is possibly TRBD1 (6 bases). The CDR3 consists of 14 residues. Looked up from germline, CDR1 is MNHEY and CDR2 is SVGAGI. V lost 0 bases and J 8 bases, leaving 11 bases between the germline ends.

The chain combines TRBV5-4 with TRBJ2-2; no definite D call. This CDR3 contains 12 residues. V lost 3 bases and J lost 3, with 3 bases in between. Germline-derived CDR1 and CDR2 are SGHNT and YYREEE (reference sequence). The DNA for the CDR3 is TGTGCCAGCAGCTCAGACACCGGGGAGCTGTTTTTT. Protein product: CASSSDTGELFF.

This chain links TRBV7-2 with TRBJ2-2, with 9 bases lining up with TRBD2. The CDR3 is 16 amino acids. Germline V gene data show CDR1 as SGHTA and CDR2 as FQGNSA. With V trimmed by 4 bases and J by 2 bases, 5 bases remained unmatched. The CDR3 nucleotides read TGTGCCAGCAGCTCCCGACTAGCGGTTAACACCGGGGAGCTGTTTTTT. Translated: CASSSRLAVNTGELFF.

This chain links TRBV6-5 with TRBJ1-5; possible D gene TRBD1, 5 bases. Germline V lookup: CDR1 MNHEY, CDR2 SVGAGI. The ends were cut back, 2 bases at V and 3 bases at J, with 14 bases in the middle. This CDR3 spans 16 amino acids. Written as DNA, the CDR3 is TGTGCCAGCAGTTACGTGGGACCGAATTTCAATCAGCCCCAGCATTTT. Its translation is CASSYVGPNFNQPQHF.

The chain is built from TRBV30 and TRBJ2-3; D call uncertain. Germline CDR1 is GTSNPN and CDR2 is SVGIG (reference sequence). CDR3 length equals 14 residues. Trimming removed 4 bases from V and 6 bases from J, with 17 bases in between. CDR3 protein: CAWKKKTPPDTQYF. The DNA of the CDR3 is TGTGCCTGGAAGAAGAAGACCCCCCCGGATACGCAGTATTTT.

The chain uses TRBV2 and TRBJ1-1; D is possibly TRBD1 (5 bases). V lost 5 bases, J lost 0 bases, and 16 bases lay in between. The CDR3 is 16 residues long. From germline, CDR1 is SNHLY and CDR2 FYNNEI. CDR3 loop: CASSRPWGTMNTEAFF. The CDR3 DNA reads as TGTGCCAGCAGTAGGCCCTGGGGGACGATGAACACTGAAGCTTTCTTT. The full variable domain, completed using reference TRBV2 and TRBJ1-1, is EPEVTQTPSHQVTQMGQEVILRCVPISNHLYFYWYRQILGQKVEFLVSFYNNEISEKSEIFDDQFSVERPDGSNFTLKIRSTKLEDSAMYFCASSRPWGTMNTEAFFGQGTRLTVV.

Here the CDR3 DNA reads TGTGCCAGCAGTTACGGGACTTATAATTCACCCCTCCACTTT. It yields the protein CASSYGTYNSPLHF. The genes are TRBV6-5 and TRBJ1-6; possibly TRBD1 for D (5 bases). The germline CDR1 and CDR2 sequences are MNHEY and SVGAGI. The CDR3 loop spans 14 amino acids. V was clipped by 2 bases and J by 4 bases, with 6 bases between them.

This chain links TRBV30 with TRBJ1-2, with D maybe TRBD1 (5 bases). Germline CDR1 GTSNPN, CDR2 SVGIG (reference sequence). The CDR3 length is 14 residues. Trimming stripped 6 bases from V and 2 bases from J, with 16 bases between. The CDR3 nucleotides are TGTGCCTGCCAGACGCGGGGGAAAAACTATGGCTACACCTTC. Residues: CACQTRGKNYGYTF.

This clone has just a few counts. The chain is built from TRBV7-9 and TRBJ1-1, with a weak D call TRBD1 (6 bases). V was trimmed by 5 bases and J by 10 bases, leaving 14 bases between them. Germline-derived CDR1 and CDR2 are SEHNR and FQNEAQ (reference sequence). CDR3 length: 12 residues. The CDR3 DNA follows: TGTGCCAGCAGCCCCGGGGGGCGCGGAGCTTTCTTT. Its protein product is CASSPGGRGAFF.

The gene calls are TRBV6-6 and TRBJ1-1; 10 bases match TRBD1. The V gene's germline CDR1 is MNHNY and CDR2 SVGAGI (reference sequence). This CDR3 has 16 residues. The ends lost 6 bases at V and 3 bases at J; junction bases unmatched: 10. Here the CDR3 reads CASSWGGQGYDTEAFF. CDR3 nucleotides: TGTGCCAGCAGCTGGGGGGGACAGGGGTACGACACTGAAGCTTTCTTT.

The chain joins TRBV7-2 to TRBJ2-7; 7 bases line up with TRBD1. CDR1 and CDR2 from the germline V gene are SGHTA and FQGNSA. The CDR3 has 16 residues. Unmatched junction bases numbered 14, after V lost 5 bases and J lost 4 bases. CDR3 coding DNA: TGTGCCAGCAGCATTCCCGGGTATAGGGGGCGTTACGAGCAGTACTTC. Its protein is CASSIPGYRGRYEQYF.

In this sample, this clone is medium-sized. The V and J genes are TRBV30 and TRBJ1-6, with D possibly TRBD1 on 6 matching bases. The CDR3 is made up of 14 amino acids. Germline V gives CDR1 GTSNPN, CDR2 SVGIG (reference sequence). The V and J ends lost 0 bases and 10 bases respectively, with 13 bases between them. The CDR3 sequence is CAWSVGGSRSPLHF. As DNA, the CDR3 is TGTGCCTGGAGTGTAGGGGGATCGCGATCACCCCTCCACTTT.

This chain connects TRBV6-1 to TRBJ1-1, with D possibly being TRBD1 (5 bases). The V gene's germline CDR1 is MNHNS and CDR2 SASEGT. The CDR3 is made up of 14 amino acids. V lost 6 bases and J lost 5, with 16 bases in between. This chain's CDR3 is CASRPLRGQTEAFF. CDR3 nucleotides: TGTGCCAGCAGGCCCTTACGGGGCCAAACTGAAGCTTTCTTT.